This T cell receptor (beta chain) comes out of a study of tissue T cells after allogeneic stem cell transplantation. Study-level findings and limits: The patient cohort was small and clinically heterogeneous, with limited sampling depth.

Notes on this clone: Its target is not known. Genes and germline are mouse. The CDR3 end is not reached by the read, which stops 1 residue before it; the germline J gene fills it in.

The time point denotes: mouse harvest day 7 after allogeneic transplant. Tail vein injection delivered 10^7 T-cell-depleted bone marrow cells and 10^6 splenic CD5+ T cells. Tissues came from B6→BALB/c major-mismatch GVHD mice at day 7 or 14. Germline-derived CDR1 and CDR2 are SNHLY and FYNGKV (reference sequence). The CDR3 extends over 14 amino acids. Trimming took off 3 bases at V and 0 bases at J, with 5 bases between the two ends. The protocol was immunoSEQ multiplex PCR, while the TCRdb copy is restricted to in-frame clones and leaves out a portion. The data hold around 6,200 clones, with roughly 47% observed a single time.

The genes are TRBV3 and TRBJ1-4; D gene uncertain. The sample consisted of gut tissue. The sequence was collected from a female BALB/c mouse given C57BL/6 T cells with graft-versus-host disease after an allogeneic hematopoietic cell transplant. The CDR3 bases that were read are TGTGCCAGCAGCTTCGGTATTTCCAACGAAAGATTATTT. This translates into CASSFGISNERLF. The CDR3, in full, reads CASSFGISNERLFF.